These T cell receptor beta chains were read from a single sample in a study of Graves' ophthalmopathy and Graves' hyperthyroidism. TCRdb re-called the multiplex PCR reads with MiXCR, one entry per CDR3 protein. This sample carries roughly 1.1 million distinct CDR3 sequences, 36% of them seen once, and the ten largest clones take approximately 10%. Sequenced material: peripheral blood or thyroid tissue (not recorded which). Receptors originate from an adult man with Graves' hyperthyroidism. Each CDR3 is given with its conserved first and last residue. A D gene is named only where the DNA matches it firmly. Clone size is given for some rows only: seen once, a few or many times, or a class if the clone is expanded.

clone_size: .; d_call: .; v_call: TRBV29-1; j_call: TRBJ1-1; cdr3_nt: TGCAGCGCCCGACGAACCGAGGGGGAAGCTTTCTTT; cdr3_aa: CSARRTEGEAFF
clone_size: few; d_call: .; v_call: TRBV14; j_call: TRBJ2-7; cdr3_nt: TGTGCCAGCAGAGCCCCTAGCTCCTACGAGCAGTACTTC; cdr3_aa: CASRAPSSYEQYF
clone_size: .; d_call: TRBD1; v_call: TRBV10-3; j_call: TRBJ1-5; cdr3_nt: TGTGCCATCAGACCGGGGACAGGGGGAAATCAGCCCCAGCATTTT; cdr3_aa: CAIRPGTGGNQPQHF
clone_size: .; d_call: .; v_call: TRBV7-9; j_call: TRBJ1-2; cdr3_nt: TGTGCCAGCGTCTCCGGGACATTTTATGGCTACACCTTC; cdr3_aa: CASVSGTFYGYTF
clone_size: many; d_call: .; v_call: TRBV7-6; j_call: TRBJ2-7; cdr3_nt: TGTGCCAGCAGCTTAGCACGCGGGTCCTCTACGGTCGAGCAGTACTTC; cdr3_aa: CASSLARGSSTVEQYF
clone_size: .; d_call: TRBD1; v_call: TRBV20-1; j_call: TRBJ1-2; cdr3_nt: TGCAGTGCTACGTATACGGGACAGGGGTTTCATGACTACACCTTC; cdr3_aa: CSATYTGQGFHDYTF
clone_size: many; d_call: .; v_call: TRBV7-2; j_call: TRBJ2-2; cdr3_nt: TGTGCCAGCAGGGGGGGGCAGTGGACCGGGGAGCTGTTTTTT; cdr3_aa: CASRGGQWTGELFF
clone_size: many; d_call: .; v_call: TRBV7-8; j_call: TRBJ2-2; cdr3_nt: TGTGCCAGCAGCCCACGACAAGTGGACGGGGAGCTGTTTTTT; cdr3_aa: CASSPRQVDGELFF
clone_size: .; d_call: .; v_call: TRBV5-1; j_call: TRBJ1-2; cdr3_nt: TGCGCCAGCAGCTTGGCACAGTTAGGTCATGGCTACACCTTC; cdr3_aa: CASSLAQLGHGYTF
clone_size: .; d_call: .; v_call: TRBV15; j_call: TRBJ2-5; cdr3_nt: TGTGCCGCCAGCAGCGTGGGAGCCGAAGGAGAGACCCAGTACTTC; cdr3_aa: CAASSVGAEGETQYF
clone_size: .; d_call: TRBD1; v_call: TRBV7-2; j_call: TRBJ2-7; cdr3_nt: TGTGCCAGCAGCCCACCCCGACAGGGGGAGCAGTACTTC; cdr3_aa: CASSPPRQGEQYF
clone_size: many; d_call: .; v_call: TRBV7-9; j_call: TRBJ1-1; cdr3_nt: TGTGCCAGCAGCTTAGGGCAGCGAGAAGCTTTCTTT; cdr3_aa: CASSLGQREAFF
clone_size: .; d_call: TRBD2; v_call: TRBV5-1; j_call: TRBJ2-5; cdr3_nt: TGCGCCAGCACGCCTAGCGGGAGCGGAGAGACCCAGTACTTC; cdr3_aa: CASTPSGSGETQYF
clone_size: few; d_call: .; v_call: TRBV4-1; j_call: TRBJ1-3; cdr3_nt: TGCGCCAGCAGCCAAGACGTCCCGGGGTCTGGAAACACCATATATTTT; cdr3_aa: CASSQDVPGSGNTIYF
clone_size: many; d_call: .; v_call: TRBV9; j_call: TRBJ2-7; cdr3_nt: TGTGCCAGCAGCGAGGGGGAGGGCTCATACGAGCAGTACTTC; cdr3_aa: CASSEGEGSYEQYF
clone_size: .; d_call: TRBD2; v_call: TRBV10-2; j_call: TRBJ2-7; cdr3_nt: TGCGCCACCATAGCGGGGACGGTATACGAGCAGTACTTC; cdr3_aa: CATIAGTVYEQYF
clone_size: .; d_call: TRBD1; v_call: TRBV11-2; j_call: TRBJ1-6; cdr3_nt: TGTGCCAGCAGCGCAACCGGGACAGGAGGATCACCCTTCCACTTT; cdr3_aa: CASSATGTGGSPFHF
clone_size: few; d_call: .; v_call: TRBV7-3; j_call: TRBJ2-7; cdr3_nt: TGTGCCAGCAGCCTGGGGCACCCCAGCTCCTACGAGCAGTACTTC; cdr3_aa: CASSLGHPSSYEQYF
clone_size: few; d_call: .; v_call: TRBV5-1; j_call: TRBJ2-7; cdr3_nt: TGCGCCAGCAGCTTGGCGGAGGGTAGGTACGAGCAGTACTTC; cdr3_aa: CASSLAEGRYEQYF
clone_size: .; d_call: TRBD1; v_call: TRBV5-1; j_call: TRBJ2-5; cdr3_nt: TGCGCCAGCAGCTGGGGGGACAGGGGAGGAGAGACCCAGTACTTC; cdr3_aa: CASSWGDRGGETQYF
clone_size: .; d_call: .; v_call: TRBV29-1; j_call: TRBJ2-7; cdr3_nt: TGCAGCGTTGGCGGGGACGGGGAGCAGTACTTC; cdr3_aa: CSVGGDGEQYF
clone_size: .; d_call: .; v_call: TRBV5-1; j_call: TRBJ1-1; cdr3_nt: TGCGCCAGCAGCCGACAGAGGCAGGAGACTGAAGCTTTCTTT; cdr3_aa: CASSRQRQETEAFF
clone_size: few; d_call: .; v_call: TRBV19; j_call: TRBJ1-4; cdr3_nt: TGTGCCAGTAGTATCCGGGACAAATTAGCAACTAATGAAAAACTGTTTTTT; cdr3_aa: CASSIRDKLATNEKLFF
clone_size: .; d_call: .; v_call: TRBV12-3/TRBV12-4; j_call: TRBJ2-3; cdr3_nt: TGTGCCAGCAGTTTAGGGTCCAGGTACACAGATACGCAGTATTTT; cdr3_aa: CASSLGSRYTDTQYF
clone_size: .; d_call: TRBD1; v_call: TRBV28; j_call: TRBJ2-7; cdr3_nt: TGTGCCAGCGAGGACAGGGGGCTCCACGAGCAGTACTTC; cdr3_aa: CASEDRGLHEQYF
clone_size: many; d_call: TRBD1; v_call: TRBV29-1; j_call: TRBJ2-5; cdr3_nt: TGCAGCGTTGAAACGGGCAGGGGGGAGACCCAGTACTTC; cdr3_aa: CSVETGRGETQYF
clone_size: .; d_call: .; v_call: TRBV10-3; j_call: TRBJ1-1; cdr3_nt: TGTGCCATCAGTGAGGGGGGGGCGCGTGAAGCTTTCTTT; cdr3_aa: CAISEGGAREAFF
clone_size: many; d_call: .; v_call: TRBV7-9; j_call: TRBJ2-5; cdr3_nt: TGTGCCGGGGGAGCGGCAGAACAAGAGACCCAGTACTTC; cdr3_aa: CAGGAAEQETQYF
clone_size: .; d_call: TRBD1; v_call: TRBV7-2; j_call: TRBJ1-4; cdr3_nt: TGTGCCAGCAGCTTTGCGACAGGGGGATGGGAAAAACTGTTTTTT; cdr3_aa: CASSFATGGWEKLFF
clone_size: many; d_call: .; v_call: TRBV20-1; j_call: TRBJ2-2; cdr3_nt: TGCAGTGCTAGAGTCCGGGGGAACACCGGGGAGCTGTTTTTT; cdr3_aa: CSARVRGNTGELFF
clone_size: many; d_call: .; v_call: TRBV20-1; j_call: TRBJ1-2; cdr3_nt: TGCAGTGTTGCGCATCCTAACTATGGCTACACCTTC; cdr3_aa: CSVAHPNYGYTF
clone_size: .; d_call: .; v_call: TRBV7-6; j_call: TRBJ1-4; cdr3_nt: TGTGCCAGCAGCGAAAGTAGGGGGGTAACTAATGAAAAACTGTTTTTT; cdr3_aa: CASSESRGVTNEKLFF
clone_size: many; d_call: .; v_call: TRBV6-5; j_call: TRBJ1-4; cdr3_nt: TGTGCCAGCAGTTACGAGGAAAAACTGTTTTTT; cdr3_aa: CASSYEEKLFF
clone_size: few; d_call: .; v_call: TRBV5-6; j_call: TRBJ1-1; cdr3_nt: TGTGCCAGCAGCCTCCGACCCACAGGGTCCACTGAAGCTTTCTTT; cdr3_aa: CASSLRPTGSTEAFF
clone_size: many; d_call: .; v_call: TRBV19; j_call: TRBJ1-2; cdr3_nt: TGTGCCAGTAGTATCACCGCCGCACTGAGAAACTATGGCTACACCTTC; cdr3_aa: CASSITAALRNYGYTF
clone_size: .; d_call: TRBD2; v_call: TRBV5-5; j_call: TRBJ2-5; cdr3_nt: TGTGCCAGCAGCCTGAGACTAGCGGGAGCGGCCCAGTACTTC; cdr3_aa: CASSLRLAGAAQYF
clone_size: many; d_call: TRBD2; v_call: TRBV11-2; j_call: TRBJ2-5; cdr3_nt: TGTGCCAGCAGCTTAGACGGGAGACTAGCGGGGCCCCCGGAGACCCAGTACTTC; cdr3_aa: CASSLDGRLAGPPETQYF
clone_size: once; d_call: .; v_call: TRBV7-9; j_call: TRBJ1-1; cdr3_nt: TGTGCCAGCCGCCAGCTGAGGGGGACCTCGAACACTGAAGCTTTCTTT; cdr3_aa: CASRQLRGTSNTEAFF